Following are 5 T cell receptor beta chains from one sample sequenced in a study of T cell responses to AZD1222 COVID-19 vaccine. Clones were sequenced by immunoSEQ multiplex PCR, and TCRdb holds only the in-frame ones, with some missing. The sample contains some 110,000 clones, about 90% of which appear only once. The sequences come from peripheral blood, collected on day 0 of AZD1222 vaccination. The origin of the receptors is an adult in good health.

V is TRBV2 and J is TRBJ1-5; no clear D. Germline-derived CDR1 and CDR2 are SNHLY and FYNNEI. Trimming removed 3 bases at V and 10 bases at J, with 16 bases between. The CDR3 totals 14 residues. For the CDR3, the DNA is TGTGCCAGCAGTGACCCGGCGGGTCCGGAACCCCAGCATTTT. Translated, it gives CASSDPAGPEPQHF.

This clone was recorded a few times. V gene TRBV18 combines with J gene TRBJ2-7; D remains unclear. The CDR3 sequence is 14 residues long. Germline V gene sequence: CDR1 KGHSH, CDR2 LQKENI. The V and J ends lost 6 bases and 3 bases respectively, with 15 bases between them. The CDR3 bases are TGTGCCAGCTCGCCGAAAATTAATAACTACGAGCAGTACTTC. Protein: CASSPKINNYEQYF.

This chain uses TRBV6-2 or TRBV6-3 with TRBJ2-7, with 8 bases identical to TRBD1. Trimming removed 5 bases from V and 7 bases from J; junction bases left unmatched: 16. This CDR3 is built from 16 residues. Germline V lookup: CDR1 MNHEY, CDR2 SVGEGT. CDR3 bases: TGTGCCAGCAGTCATAACAGGGGGGCCCTCGTTGGGGAGCAGTACTTC. Its protein is CASSHNRGALVGEQYF.

This clone was counted a single time. Other DNA sequences of this sample code for an identical CDR3. This chain connects TRBV5-1 to TRBJ1-2; D call uncertain. Trimming took off 0 bases at V and 0 bases at J, with 3 bases between the two ends. This CDR3 has 13 amino acids. Germline CDR1 and CDR2: SGHRS and YFSETQ. The CDR3 loop reads CASSLAPNYGYTF. The DNA of the CDR3 is TGCGCCAGCAGCTTGGCCCCTAACTATGGCTACACCTTC.

V gene TRBV10-2 combines with J gene TRBJ1-3; no definite D call. Germline V gene data show CDR1 as WSHSY and CDR2 as SAAADI. V was cut by 6 bases and J by 2 bases, with 8 bases left in between. This CDR3 is built from 13 residues. The CDR3 spells CASRDSAGNTIYF. The DNA of the CDR3 is TGCGCCAGCAGGGACTCAGCTGGAAACACCATATATTTT.